The text below deals with one TCR beta chain. Its matching antigen is unknown. TCRdb's copy holds only in-frame clones and misses some; the assay was immunoSEQ multiplex PCR. The top ten hold around 0.7% of the sample, which has 70,000 to 95,000 clones, more than 90% seen once. The sample comes from a study of OX40 agonist ivuxolimab in advanced cancers. Background on the study: The study treated patients with ivuxolimab, an agonistic anti-OX40 (CD134) antibody. Prior anti-PD-1, anti-PD-L1 or anti-CTLA-4 therapy did not bar entry, and 40% had some.

Germline values: CDR1 LNHDA, CDR2 SQIVND (reference sequence). This CDR3 spans 14 amino acids. V was pared by 1 base and J by 1 base, with 7 bases between. Study-wide results and limits: The work left the antigen specificity of expanded peripheral T cells undetermined. Clonal expansion from baseline to week 6 occurred in both CD4+ and CD8+ T cells.

The input for sequencing was CD4+ or CD8+ T cells sorted from blood, taken in a trial of the OX40 agonist ivuxolimab. The TCR was taken from an adult with an advanced solid tumor such as melanoma, head and neck, liver or kidney cancer. The gene calls are TRBV19 and TRBJ1-1; D might be TRBD1 (6 bases). CDR3 protein: CASSIGGQNTEAFF. Here the CDR3 DNA reads TGTGCCAGTAGTATAGGGGGGCAGAACACTGAAGCTTTCTTT.